These T cell receptor beta chains were read from a single sample in a study of pediatric ulcerative colitis. Repertoires were generated with immunoSEQ multiplex PCR, while TCRdb's copy carries only in-frame clones and drops some. The sample holds 25,000 to 35,000 clones, roughly four fifths seen once. Sequenced input: blood. The receptor set was obtained from a boy between 10 and 17 years old with severe ulcerative colitis. CDR3s include the opening cysteine and the closing phenylalanine or tryptophan. A D gene is named only where the DNA matches it firmly. Some rows mark clone size as missing; the rest say once, few, many or name a class of expanded clone.

V gene: TRBV2
J gene: TRBJ1-1
D gene: .
clone size: few
CDR3 DNA: TGTGCCAGCAGGGGGCTGGGCGGATCGAACACTGAAGCTTTCTTT
CDR3 protein: CASRGLGGSNTEAFF

V gene: TRBV28
J gene: TRBJ2-1
D gene: TRBD1
clone size: .
CDR3 DNA: TGTGCCAGCAGTTTAATTCAGGGGGACAATGAGCAGTTCTTC
CDR3 protein: CASSLIQGDNEQFF

V gene: TRBV9
J gene: TRBJ1-3
D gene: .
clone size: .
CDR3 DNA: TGTGCCAGCAGCGGGCCGACGACTGGAAACACCATATATTTT
CDR3 protein: CASSGPTTGNTIYF

V gene: TRBV7-6
J gene: TRBJ1-6
D gene: .
clone size: .
CDR3 DNA: TGTGCCAGCAGCTTAGTAGGATCCTATAATTCACCCCTCCACTTT
CDR3 protein: CASSLVGSYNSPLHF

V gene: TRBV29-1
J gene: TRBJ1-4
D gene: TRBD1
clone size: .
CDR3 DNA: TGCAGCGTGGGACAGGGGAGTGAAAAACTGTTTTTT
CDR3 protein: CSVGQGSEKLFF

V gene: TRBV2
J gene: TRBJ2-1
D gene: TRBD1
clone size: .
CDR3 DNA: TGTGCCAGCTCCGGGACAGAGAGAGGTGAGCAGTTCTTC
CDR3 protein: CASSGTERGEQFF

V gene: TRBV7-2
J gene: TRBJ1-3
D gene: .
clone size: .
CDR3 DNA: TGTGCCAGCAGCTTAGCGGGCAGGGCGTTTGGAAACACCATATATTTT
CDR3 protein: CASSLAGRAFGNTIYF

V gene: TRBV5-6
J gene: TRBJ2-7
D gene: .
clone size: .
CDR3 DNA: TGTGCCAGCAGCCTATTAACCGCTGAGACTCTCGAGCAGTACTTC
CDR3 protein: CASSLLTAETLEQYF

V gene: TRBV5-4
J gene: TRBJ2-1
D gene: TRBD1
clone size: .
CDR3 DNA: TGTGCCAGCAGCTTGACAGGGGCCTACAATGAGCAGTTCTTC
CDR3 protein: CASSLTGAYNEQFF

V gene: TRBV5-1
J gene: TRBJ1-3
D gene: .
clone size: .
CDR3 DNA: TGCGCCAGCACCCTCGGAAACACCATATATTTT
CDR3 protein: CASTLGNTIYF

V gene: TRBV7-8
J gene: TRBJ1-2
D gene: .
clone size: few
CDR3 DNA: TGTGCCAGCAGCTCTTCGGGGAACTATGGCTACACCTTC
CDR3 protein: CASSSSGNYGYTF

V gene: TRBV27
J gene: TRBJ1-4
D gene: .
clone size: .
CDR3 DNA: TGTGCCAGCAGTGTCCCGGGGCTGGGGAAACTGTTTTTT
CDR3 protein: CASSVPGLGKLFF

V gene: TRBV11-2
J gene: TRBJ1-5
D gene: .
clone size: .
CDR3 DNA: TGTGCCAGCAGCTTAAGGTTCAATCAGCCCCAGCATTTT
CDR3 protein: CASSLRFNQPQHF

V gene: TRBV19
J gene: TRBJ2-7
D gene: .
clone size: .
CDR3 DNA: TGTGCCAGTAGTGGGTACACCGGGGGCTCCTACGAGCAGTACTTC
CDR3 protein: CASSGYTGGSYEQYF

V gene: TRBV2
J gene: TRBJ2-3
D gene: .
clone size: once
CDR3 DNA: TGTGCCAGCAGTCCTCAAGATACGCAGTATTTT
CDR3 protein: CASSPQDTQYF

V gene: TRBV19
J gene: TRBJ2-2
D gene: TRBD1
clone size: .
CDR3 DNA: TGTGCCAGTAGTCTTTCTGGCCCAGGGGGCACCGGGGAGCTGTTTTTT
CDR3 protein: CASSLSGPGGTGELFF

V gene: TRBV5-4
J gene: TRBJ2-1
D gene: .
clone size: .
CDR3 DNA: TGTGCCAGCAGCGAACGGGGGTTCAATGAGCAGTTCTTC
CDR3 protein: CASSERGFNEQFF

V gene: TRBV27
J gene: TRBJ2-7
D gene: TRBD1
clone size: .
CDR3 DNA: TGTGCCAGCAGTTTGGGACAGGATGGCGAGCAGTACTTC
CDR3 protein: CASSLGQDGEQYF

V gene: TRBV25-1
J gene: TRBJ1-2
D gene: .
clone size: .
CDR3 DNA: TGTGCCAGCAGTGAATTGGACATCGGTGGCTACACCTTC
CDR3 protein: CASSELDIGGYTF

V gene: TRBV5-3
J gene: TRBJ2-5
D gene: .
clone size: .
CDR3 DNA: TGTGCCAGAAGCGCCCCAAACGGCAAAGAGACCCAGTACTTC
CDR3 protein: CARSAPNGKETQYF

V gene: TRBV2
J gene: TRBJ1-2
D gene: TRBD1
clone size: once
CDR3 DNA: TGTGCCAGCACGCCAGGGGGCTTCTATGGCTACACCTTC
CDR3 protein: CASTPGGFYGYTF

V gene: TRBV18
J gene: TRBJ2-5
D gene: .
clone size: .
CDR3 DNA: TGTGCCAGCTTGGGGGGGCCAACGAAAGAGACCCAGTACTTC
CDR3 protein: CASLGGPTKETQYF

V gene: TRBV4-1
J gene: TRBJ1-3
D gene: TRBD1
clone size: .
CDR3 DNA: TGCGCCAGCAGCCAAACGACAGGGACTGGAAACACCATATATTTT
CDR3 protein: CASSQTTGTGNTIYF

V gene: TRBV11-1
J gene: TRBJ2-2
D gene: .
clone size: .
CDR3 DNA: TGTGCCAGCAGCTCCAAAGGAGCGAACACCGGGGAGCTGTTTTTT
CDR3 protein: CASSSKGANTGELFF

V gene: TRBV28
J gene: TRBJ1-2
D gene: .
clone size: few
CDR3 DNA: TGTGCCAGCAGTTTAGAAGGGTATGGCTACACCTTC
CDR3 protein: CASSLEGYGYTF

V gene: TRBV7-3
J gene: TRBJ1-2
D gene: .
clone size: .
CDR3 DNA: TGTGCCAGCAGTTCCGGGACGGAGAACTATGGCTACACCTTC
CDR3 protein: CASSSGTENYGYTF

V gene: TRBV19
J gene: TRBJ2-7
D gene: .
clone size: .
CDR3 DNA: TGTGCCAGTAGTCCCACCGGGTCCTTGGCGGCCGAGCAGTACTTC
CDR3 protein: CASSPTGSLAAEQYF

V gene: TRBV10-3
J gene: TRBJ2-7
D gene: .
clone size: .
CDR3 DNA: TGTGCCATCAGTGACGGTGTGTTCGAGCAGTACTTC
CDR3 protein: CAISDGVFEQYF

V gene: TRBV11-2
J gene: TRBJ2-7
D gene: .
clone size: .
CDR3 DNA: TGTGCCAGCAGACCGATGGGTGGTGGGTACGAGCAGTACTTC
CDR3 protein: CASRPMGGGYEQYF

V gene: TRBV2
J gene: TRBJ2-1
D gene: .
clone size: .
CDR3 DNA: TGTGCCAGCAGCGTCTCCGCCGGGACGGAGCTCAATGGAGAGCAGTTCTTC
CDR3 protein: CASSVSAGTELNGEQFF